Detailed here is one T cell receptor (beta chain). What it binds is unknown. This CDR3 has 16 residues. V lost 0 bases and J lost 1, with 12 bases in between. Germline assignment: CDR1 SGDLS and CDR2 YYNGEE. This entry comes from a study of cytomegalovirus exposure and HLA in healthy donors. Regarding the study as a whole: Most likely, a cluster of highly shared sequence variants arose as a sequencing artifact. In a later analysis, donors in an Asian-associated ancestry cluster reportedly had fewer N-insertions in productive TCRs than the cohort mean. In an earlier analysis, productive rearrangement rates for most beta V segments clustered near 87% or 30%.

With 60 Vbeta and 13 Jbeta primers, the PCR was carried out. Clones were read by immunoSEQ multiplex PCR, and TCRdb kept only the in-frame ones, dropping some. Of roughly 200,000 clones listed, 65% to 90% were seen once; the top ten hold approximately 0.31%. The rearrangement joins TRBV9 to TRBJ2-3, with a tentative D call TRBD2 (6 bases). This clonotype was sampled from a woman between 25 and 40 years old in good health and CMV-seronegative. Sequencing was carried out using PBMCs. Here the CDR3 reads CASSVDGGFGTDTQYF. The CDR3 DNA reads TGTGCCAGCAGCGTAGATGGGGGGTTTGGCACAGATACGCAGTATTTT.